Each of the 17 T cell receptor beta chains below was sequenced from the same sample in a study of cytomegalovirus exposure and HLA in healthy donors. Produced via immunoSEQ multiplex PCR; TCRdb's table is partial and in-frame only. The repertoire holds about 360,000 clones, with just over 85% as singletons. The sequenced material came from PBMCs. These receptors all stem from a woman under 30 in good health and CMV-seronegative.

The chain carries TRBV15 and TRBJ2-3, with TRBD1 matching 8 bases. Germline CDR1 and CDR2: LNHNV and YYDKDF (reference sequence). V lost 5 bases, J lost 6 bases, and 7 bases stayed unmatched. The CDR3 is 14 residues long. The CDR3 is CATSGQGFADTQYF. CDR3 coding DNA: TGTGCCACCAGCGGACAGGGATTTGCCGATACGCAGTATTTT.

Remarks on this clone: As the CDR3 is not closed by the conserved phenylalanine or tryptophan, this likely results from a read error. The DNA is omitted, as the CDR3 cannot be located on it reliably, and the CDR3 follows TCRdb's listing. The gene calls are TRBV19 and TRBJ2-7; the table's D call, TRBD2, was not checked against the DNA. Germline CDR1 LNHDA, CDR2 SQIVND (reference sequence). The CDR3 is 12 residues long, counting both termini. The CDR3 loop reads CASSSPGPTGNG.

This chain joins TRBV18 and TRBJ2-3; D might be TRBD1 (6 bases). Trimming stripped 3 bases from V and 2 bases from J, with 15 bases between. Germline lookup yields CDR1 KGHSH and CDR2 LQKENI. This CDR3 region has 16 residues. The chain's CDR3 is CASSPITGFTTDTQYF. The DNA of the CDR3 is TGTGCCAGCTCACCCATTACAGGGTTCACCACAGATACGCAGTATTTT. Variable domain in full (rest from reference TRBV18 and TRBJ2-3): NAGVMQNPRHLVRRRGQEARLRCSPMKGHSHVYWYRQLPEEGLKFMVYLQKENIIDESGMPKERFSAEFPKEGPSILRIQQVVRGDSAAYFCASSPITGFTTDTQYFGPGTRLTVL.

The chain has TRBV2 and TRBJ2-3, with 12 positions matching TRBD2. With 4 bases clipped from V and 0 bases from J, the junction kept 2 bases outside the gene matches. The CDR3 loop spans 16 amino acids. Germline V gene data show CDR1 as SNHLY and CDR2 as FYNNEI. The DNA for the CDR3 is TGTGCCAGCAGTGGGACTAGCGGGGAGAGCACAGATACGCAGTATTTT. Residues: CASSGTSGESTDTQYF.

The rearrangement joins TRBV5-1 to TRBJ1-1; 8 nucleotides line up with TRBD1. J was trimmed by 6 bases and V by 3 bases; bases with no gene match: 4. The length of the CDR3 is 13 residues. CDR1 is SGHRS and CDR2 is YFSETQ in the germline V gene. DNA of the CDR3: TGCGCCAGCAGCTCCGACAGGGGTGCTGAAGCTTTCTTT. This translates into CASSSDRGAEAFF.

The chain carries TRBV5-4 and TRBJ2-5; 8 nucleotides agree with TRBD2. Per the germline V gene, CDR1 is SGHNT and CDR2 is YYREEE (reference sequence). V dropped 4 bases and J dropped 4; count of bases not matched to a gene: 9. This CDR3 region has 15 residues. CDR3 nucleotides: TGTGCCAGCAGCCTTGGGGCGGGAGGAGGAGAGACCCAGTACTTC. Its protein product is CASSLGAGGGETQYF.

The chain couples TRBV7-9 to TRBJ2-1; 9 bases align to TRBD2. This CDR3 has 16 amino acids. The germline CDR1 and CDR2 sequences are SEHNR and FQNEAQ (reference sequence). Trimming cost V 8 bases and J 3 bases; bases outside gene matches: 11. The CDR3 here is CASGTHLAGSYNEQFF. The CDR3 DNA is TGTGCCAGCGGTACCCACCTAGCGGGAAGCTACAATGAGCAGTTCTTC.

The rearrangement uses TRBV2 and TRBJ2-3; 7 bases are a match to TRBD1. This CDR3 is 15 amino acids long. With 5 bases clipped from V and 0 bases from J, the junction kept 5 bases outside the gene matches. The germline V gene has CDR1 SNHLY and CDR2 FYNNEI. DNA for the CDR3: TGTGCCAGCAGTCTGACAGGGTCGAGCACAGATACGCAGTATTTT. As protein: CASSLTGSSTDTQYF. Looking up the rest from reference TRBV2 and TRBJ2-3 gives the full variable domain: EPEVTQTPSHQVTQMGQEVILRCVPISNHLYFYWYRQILGQKVEFLVSFYNNEISEKSEIFDDQFSVERPDGSNFTLKIRSTKLEDSAMYFCASSLTGSSTDTQYFGPGTRLTVL.

The gene calls are TRBV28 and TRBJ2-1; no firm D call. CDR3 length: 10 amino acids. V was clipped by 3 bases and J by 10 bases, with 4 bases between them. Germline V gives CDR1 MDHEN, CDR2 SYDVKM. CDR3 in amino acids: CASSFREQFF. In DNA form, the CDR3 reads TGTGCCAGCAGTTTTCGGGAGCAGTTCTTC. Combining the CDR3 with reference TRBV28 and TRBJ2-1 gives the whole variable domain DVKVTQSSRYLVKRTGEKVFLECVQDMDHENMFWYRQDPGLGLRLIYFSYDVKMKEKGDIPEGYSVSREKKERFSLILESASTNQTSMYLCASSFREQFFGPGTRLTVL.

The chain has TRBV15 and TRBJ1-1, with D maybe TRBD1 (6 bases). Germline loops: CDR1 LNHNV, CDR2 YYDKDF (reference sequence). V was cut by 0 bases and J by 3 bases, with 14 bases left in between. The length of the CDR3 is 16 residues. The CDR3 DNA follows: TGTGCCACCAGCAGAGATGTGGGGGCTGGGGACACTGAAGCTTTCTTT. This translates into CATSRDVGAGDTEAFF.

The chain couples TRBV28 to TRBJ2-1; D not certain. This CDR3 is built from 16 residues. The germline V and J ends were trimmed by 6 bases and 2 bases, with 17 bases remaining between them. Germline lookup yields CDR1 MDHEN and CDR2 SYDVKM. CDR3 region: CASRGSGAIAYNEQFF. Here the CDR3 DNA reads TGTGCCAGCAGAGGCTCGGGTGCGATCGCCTACAATGAGCAGTTCTTC.

The rearrangement links TRBV6-6 to TRBJ1-1; possible D gene TRBD1, 6 bases. Germline-derived CDR1 and CDR2 are MNHNY and SVGAGI (reference sequence). Trimming cost V 7 bases and J 2 bases, with 17 bases left between them. This CDR3 is built from 15 residues. CDR3 residues: CASTGGTRANTEAFF. Here the CDR3 DNA reads TGTGCCAGCACGGGGGGGACACGAGCTAACACTGAAGCTTTCTTT.

The table lists this clone with a few counts. The chain uses TRBV6-5 and TRBJ2-3, with a possible D match to TRBD2 (6 bases). CDR3 size: 12 residues. V was shortened by 8 bases and J by 4 bases, with 10 bases between the two germline ends. The germline gives CDR1 MNHEY, CDR2 SVGAGI. In DNA, the CDR3 is TGTGCCAGCCGGGCGGGACCAGATACGCAGTATTTT. It codes for CASRAGPDTQYF.

The chain joins TRBV4-1 to TRBJ1-5; 10 bases map to TRBD1. V was pared by 0 bases and J by 6 bases, with 8 bases of the junction left unmatched. The CDR3 is made up of 17 amino acids. The germline V gene has CDR1 MGHRA and CDR2 YSYEKL. The DNA for the CDR3 is TGCGCCAGCAGCCAAGATCTTCGGGACAGGGGCGGTCAGCCCCAGCATTTT. Its protein product is CASSQDLRDRGGQPQHF.

The chain has TRBV6-5 and TRBJ2-7; the D gene is possibly TRBD1 (6 bases). Trimming took 2 bases from V and 2 from J, leaving 10 bases between them. The CDR3 has 14 amino acids. Per germline, CDR1 MNHEY and CDR2 SVGAGI. The CDR3 sequence is CASSYTDRPYEQYF. For the CDR3, the DNA is TGTGCCAGCAGTTACACGGACAGACCCTACGAGCAGTACTTC.

On this clone itself: Given a much more abundant clone one base away, this may be a read error. The chain combines TRBV9 with TRBJ2-1; D not resolved. CDR1 SGDLS and CDR2 YYNGEE come from the germline V gene. The CDR3 totals 13 residues. V was trimmed by 0 bases and J by 5 bases, leaving 6 bases between them. CDR3 region: CASSVGANNEQFF. The DNA for the CDR3 is TGTGCCAGCAGCGTAGGGGCAAACAATGAGCAGTTCTTC.

The V gene is TRBV5-6, the J gene TRBJ2-7; the D gene is possibly TRBD1 (5 bases). V was trimmed by 3 bases and J by 1 base, leaving 14 bases between them. Germline V gene sequence: CDR1 SGHDT, CDR2 YYEEEE. The CDR3 is 15 amino acids. This chain's CDR3 is CASSSLSQGSYEQYF. The DNA for the CDR3 is TGTGCCAGCAGCTCCTTAAGCCAGGGATCCTACGAGCAGTACTTC.